This T cell receptor (beta chain) was documented in a study of early stage breast cancer tumors. The study, taken as a whole, reports: Compared with adjacent normal breast tissue, tumors showed roughly 2.5-fold greater T cell density and higher clonality. Comparing each tissue with blood distinguished tumor from normal in most of the 16 patients. Chain pairing and CD4, CD8 or FOXP3 expression were not captured.

The assay was immunoSEQ multiplex PCR, and TCRdb's table has in-frame clones only and misses some. The sample consists of fewer than 35,000 clones, 72% of them appearing once. Regarding this clone: What it binds is unknown.

The V gene lost 1 base and the J gene lost 9 bases, with 14 bases spanning the gap. Germline CDR1 and CDR2: SGHKS and YYEKEE (reference sequence). The CDR3 is made up of 14 amino acids. This sequence joins TRBV5-5 and TRBJ2-1; D unclear. Sequenced: blood. The receptor comes from a person aged 45 to 59 with breast cancer. CDR3 sequence: CASSLLYQDLEQFF. CDR3 coding DNA: TGTGCCAGCAGCTTGCTTTACCAAGACCTTGAGCAGTTCTTC.